This TCR beta chain was identified in a study of CD8+ T cells in alopecia areata. Study-level findings and limits: Scalp data also include sequences from resident alphabeta T cells of normal skin. Lesional scalp, notably in alopecia totalis/universalis, had clonality above that of normal scalp. Against the mouse data, patients shared TCRs less clearly, possibly for HLA reasons.

This clone was seen a few times. Its antigen is currently unknown. Extracted RNA was reverse transcribed, and the resulting cDNA served as sequencing template. Only in-frame clones appear in the TCRdb table, and some are missing; sequencing was by immunoSEQ multiplex PCR. The sample yields 110,000 or so clones, 55% to 80% seen once. With V trimmed by 5 bases and J by 3 bases, 8 bases remained unmatched. Germline CDR1 reads MDHEN; CDR2 reads SYDVKM. The CDR3 length is 16 residues. Isolation of CD4+ and CD8+ T cells from PBMCs was achieved by sorting. The J gene is TRBJ1-3, the V gene TRBV28, with 9 bases matching TRBD1. This TCR was sampled from a human donor in good health. The sequenced sample consisted of CD4+ T cells sorted from blood. CDR3 in amino acids: CASSGPGQGFGNTIYF. CDR3 DNA sequence: TGTGCCAGCAGTGGTCCGGGACAGGGCTTTGGAAACACCATATATTTT.